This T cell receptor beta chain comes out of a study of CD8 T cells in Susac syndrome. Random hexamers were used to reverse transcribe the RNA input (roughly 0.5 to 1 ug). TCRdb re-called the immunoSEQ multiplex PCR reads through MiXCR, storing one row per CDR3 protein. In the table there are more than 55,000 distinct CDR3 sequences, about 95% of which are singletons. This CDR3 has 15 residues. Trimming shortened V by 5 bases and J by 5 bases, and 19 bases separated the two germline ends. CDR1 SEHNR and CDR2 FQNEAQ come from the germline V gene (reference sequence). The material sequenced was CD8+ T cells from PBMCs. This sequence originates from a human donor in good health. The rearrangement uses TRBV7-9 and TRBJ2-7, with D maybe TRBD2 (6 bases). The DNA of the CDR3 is TGTGCCAGCAGCAAATCTCCAGGGTCGGGGGACGAGCAGTACTTC. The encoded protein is CASSKSPGSGDEQYF.